Many counts were recorded for the clone carrying this TCR beta chain. The data were obtained in a study of T cells in Graves' hyperthyroidism and ophthalmopathy. Template material for amplifying TCR beta CDR3 regions consisted of RNA transcripts. The HTBI primer set served for first-round RT-PCR of the TCR CDR3. One entry per CDR3 protein results from TCRdb running MiXCR on the multiplex PCR reads. The sample contains about 350,000 distinct CDR3 sequences, about a sixth of which appear only once. The study based diagnoses on clinical symptoms, serum thyroxine and TRAb, thyroid ultrasound and orbital computed tomography. This CDR3 contains 15 residues. Trimming removed 0 bases from V and 8 bases from J, with 11 bases in between. Germline CDR1 reads MGHRA; CDR2 reads YSYEKL.

This receptor was obtained from a woman younger than 45 with Graves' hyperthyroidism that later progressed to Graves' ophthalmopathy. Sequenced input: blood. This chain uses TRBV4-1 with TRBJ1-6; D might be TRBD1 (6 bases). The CDR3 is CASSQDGRGHSPLHF. DNA for the CDR3: TGCGCCAGCAGCCAAGATGGCCGGGGGCATTCACCCCTCCACTTT.